This T cell receptor (beta chain) emerged from a study of cytomegalovirus exposure and HLA in healthy donors. Germline values: CDR1 SGDLS, CDR2 YYNGEE. V gave up 4 bases and J gave up 1 base, with 4 bases separating them. The CDR3 spans 12 residues. PCR primers comprised 60 Vbeta and 13 Jbeta primers. TCRdb's table, derived via immunoSEQ multiplex PCR, lists solely in-frame clones and lacks some. Of around 110,000 clones listed, roughly 83% are singletons. The sequence came from a woman aged 18-30 years in good health and CMV-seropositive. The sequenced sample consisted of PBMCs. This chain joins TRBV9 and TRBJ2-3; D uncertain. In DNA form, the CDR3 reads TGTGCCAGCAGCTCAGGCACAGATACGCAGTATTTT. Translating it yields CASSSGTDTQYF.